This entry lists 8 T cell receptor beta chains sequenced from one sample in a study of response to subunit inactivated influenza vaccine. TCRdb re-called the RT-PCR reads with MiXCR, one entry per CDR3 protein. The table shows hundreds of thousands of distinct CDR3 sequences, with less than 20% occurring only once. The sequencing used PBMCs from blood, collected 11 to 12 days after vaccination. These receptors all stem from a man between 50 and 59 years old who received an inactivated influenza vaccine.

J is TRBJ2-1 and V is TRBV7-8, with 8 bases matching TRBD2. The CDR3 is 18 amino acids. Trimming took 2 bases from V and 5 from J; bases not matched to a gene: 14. Germline loops: CDR1 SGHVS, CDR2 FQNEAQ. The DNA of the CDR3 is TGTGCCAGCAGCTTAAACCTCGCGAGCGGGAGCTCTGACAATGAGCAGTTCTTC. It translates to CASSLNLASGSSDNEQFF.

In its sample, this clonotype was seen a few times. The rearrangement joins TRBV27 to TRBJ1-4; no clear D. Germline lookup yields CDR1 MNHEY and CDR2 SMNVEV (reference sequence). The CDR3 covers 16 residues. Trimming shortened V by 1 base and J by 0 bases, and 9 bases separated the two germline ends. In DNA, the CDR3 is TGTGCCAGCAGTTTATATCCCACCGCAACTAATGAAAAACTGTTTTTT. Protein: CASSLYPTATNEKLFF.

This clonotype was observed many times. The CDR3 DNA reads TGTGCCAGCACACGTGGGCTCTACAATGAGCAGTTCTTC. Protein product: CASTRGLYNEQFF. The V and J genes are TRBV12-3 or TRBV12-4 and TRBJ2-1, with D uncertain. V lost 7 bases, J lost 3 bases, and 10 bases lay in between. The CDR3 length is 13 residues.

This clonotype was seen repeatedly, ten times or more. The chain combines TRBV12-3 or TRBV12-4 with TRBJ2-5, with D uncertain. Between the trimmed V and J ends, which lost 7 bases and 0 bases, there was a span of 12 bases. The CDR3 is 14 residues long. The CDR3, as DNA: TGTGCCAGCACTTCGCCGTGGCACCAAGAGACCCAGTACTTC. Amino acid sequence: CASTSPWHQETQYF.

This clonotype was seen ten or more times. V gene TRBV12-3 or TRBV12-4 combines with J gene TRBJ2-5; 7 bases are a match to TRBD2. The CDR3 runs to 15 residues. The junction had 7 bases not matched to a gene; V was cut back by 3 bases and J by 3 bases. In nucleotides, the CDR3 is TGTGCCAGCAGTTTCACCTCGGGGAGGGAAGAGACCCAGTACTTC. Protein: CASSFTSGREETQYF.

This clonotype has just a few counts. V is TRBV11-3 and J is TRBJ2-4; D may be TRBD2 (7 bases). The V gene lost 5 bases and the J gene lost 6 bases, with 14 bases spanning the gap. Germline V gene data show CDR1 as SGHNT and CDR2 as YENEEA. The CDR3 has 14 amino acids. The CDR3 loop is CASSPGRGVNIQYF. The CDR3 DNA sequence: TGTGCCAGCAGCCCAGGGAGGGGGGTAAACATTCAGTACTTC.

This chain connects TRBV12-3 or TRBV12-4 to TRBJ2-5, with a tentative D call TRBD1 (5 bases). Trimming left V 11 bases short and J 7 bases short, with 23 bases between. The CDR3 loop spans 14 amino acids. CDR3 in amino acids: CASRFEGAKGTQYF. The CDR3 DNA follows: TGTGCCTCCCGGTTTGAAGGGGCTAAAGGGACCCAGTACTTC.

The chain carries TRBV11-2 and TRBJ2-7, with 9 positions matching TRBD1. V lost 4 bases to trimming and J lost 6 bases; unmatched junction nucleotides: 7. Germline V gives CDR1 SGHAT, CDR2 FQNNGV. This CDR3 has 14 residues. CDR3 region: CASSWGQGQPEQYF. The CDR3 DNA sequence: TGTGCCAGCAGCTGGGGACAGGGTCAGCCCGAGCAGTACTTC.